This paragraph reports one T cell receptor (beta chain). This sample stems from a study of blood T cell repertoires in COVID-19. Study overall: Samples came from the United States, Italy and Spain, spanning acute and convalescent COVID-19. Sources were T cells, B-cell-depleted T cells, or PBMCs; the material itself was cDNA or gDNA.

The protocol was immunoSEQ multiplex PCR, while the TCRdb copy is restricted to in-frame clones and leaves out a portion. The sample carries about 190,000 clones, 84% recorded once. The recovered donors of Cohort 3 showed two negative PCRs, clearance, or symptom resolution. The CDR3 extends over 16 amino acids. The V and J ends lost 3 bases and 2 bases, in that order; junction bases with no gene match: 9. The germline V gene encodes CDR1 MGHRA and CDR2 YSYEKL. V gene TRBV4-1 combines with J gene TRBJ2-7; TRBD2 agrees at 8 bases. The sample consisted of PBMCs or T cells enriched from blood (not recorded which). This clonotype was sampled from a woman in her thirties who had recovered from COVID-19. CDR3 coding DNA: TGCGCCAGCAGCCAGCTAAGCGGGAGATCCCCCTACGAGCAGTACTTC. The encoded protein is CASSQLSGRSPYEQYF.